This T cell receptor beta chain is from a study of high-grade serous ovarian cancer treatment subgroups. Turning to this clone: Its antigen is as yet unknown.

Whole-study findings and limits: Tumors within one patient showed repertoire similarity of roughly 0.1 to 0.85. The analyses considered CDR3 and ignored CDR1 and CDR2.

Tumor samples were taken before definitive surgery or chemotherapy. Profiled with immunoSEQ multiplex PCR; TCRdb holds only in-frame clones, not every one. The sample contains over 9,000 clones, 75% to 90% of which appear only once. CDR1 is LNHDA and CDR2 is SQIVND in the germline V gene (reference sequence). Trimming stripped 4 bases from V and 5 bases from J, with 11 bases between. The CDR3 sequence is 13 residues long. The chain has TRBV19 and TRBJ1-2; TRBD1 might be the D (5 bases). This clonotype originated in a human donor with high-grade serous ovarian cancer. The specimen sequenced was tumor tissue. This chain's CDR3 is CASSTGSGYGYTF. The DNA for the CDR3 is TGTGCCAGTAGTACAGGGTCGGGGTATGGCTACACCTTC. Using reference TRBV19 and TRBJ1-2 for the parts outside the CDR3, the full variable domain is DGGITQSPKYLFRKEGQNVTLSCEQNLNHDAMYWYRQDPGQGLRLIYYSQIVNDFQKGDIAEGYSVSREKKESFPLTVTSAQKNPTAFYLCASSTGSGYGYTFGSGTRLTVV.